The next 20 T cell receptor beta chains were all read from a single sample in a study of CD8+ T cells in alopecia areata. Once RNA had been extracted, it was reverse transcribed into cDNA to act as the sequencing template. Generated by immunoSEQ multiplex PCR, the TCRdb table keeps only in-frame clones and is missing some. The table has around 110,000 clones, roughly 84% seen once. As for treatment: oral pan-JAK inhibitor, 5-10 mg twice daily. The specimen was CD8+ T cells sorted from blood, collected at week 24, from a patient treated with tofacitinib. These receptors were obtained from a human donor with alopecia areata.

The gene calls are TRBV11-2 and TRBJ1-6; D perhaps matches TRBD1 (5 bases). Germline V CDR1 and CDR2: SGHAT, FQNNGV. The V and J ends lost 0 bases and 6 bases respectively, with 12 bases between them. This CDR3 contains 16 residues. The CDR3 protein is CASSLDPPGTNSPLHF. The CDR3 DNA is TGTGCCAGCAGCTTAGATCCCCCGGGGACTAATTCACCCCTCCACTTT.

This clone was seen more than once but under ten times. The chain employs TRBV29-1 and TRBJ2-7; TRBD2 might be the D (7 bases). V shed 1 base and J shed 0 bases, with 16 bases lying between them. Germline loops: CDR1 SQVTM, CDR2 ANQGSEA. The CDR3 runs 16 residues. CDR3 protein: CSVEVAGAYLSYEQYF. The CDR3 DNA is TGCAGCGTTGAAGTGGCGGGGGCCTACCTCTCCTACGAGCAGTACTTC.

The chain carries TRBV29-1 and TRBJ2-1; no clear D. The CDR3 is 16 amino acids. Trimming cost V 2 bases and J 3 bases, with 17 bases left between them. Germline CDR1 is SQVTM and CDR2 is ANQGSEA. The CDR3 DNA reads TGCAGCGTTGAACCTTCCTTTATGAAGGACTACAATGAGCAGTTCTTC. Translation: CSVEPSFMKDYNEQFF.

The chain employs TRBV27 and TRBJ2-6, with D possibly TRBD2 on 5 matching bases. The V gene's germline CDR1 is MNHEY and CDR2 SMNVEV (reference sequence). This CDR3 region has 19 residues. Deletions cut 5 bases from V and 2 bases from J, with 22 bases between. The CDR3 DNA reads TGTGCCAGCAGTCTAACCCTCCTGACGCGGGCCCCTGGGGCCAACGTCCTGACTTTC. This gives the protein CASSLTLLTRAPGANVLTF.

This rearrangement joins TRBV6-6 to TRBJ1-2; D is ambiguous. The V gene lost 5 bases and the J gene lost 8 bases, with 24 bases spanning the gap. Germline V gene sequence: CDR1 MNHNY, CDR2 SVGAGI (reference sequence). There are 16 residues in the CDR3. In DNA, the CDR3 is TGTGCCAGCAGTAACCCCCCGGGGAGGGCGGCTTGGGGCTACACCTTC. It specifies CASSNPPGRAAWGYTF.

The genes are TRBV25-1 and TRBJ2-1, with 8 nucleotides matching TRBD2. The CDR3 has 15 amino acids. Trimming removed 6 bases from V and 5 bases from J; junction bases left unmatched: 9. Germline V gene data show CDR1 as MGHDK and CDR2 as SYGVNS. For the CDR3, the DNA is TGTGCCAGCAGCCCCAGCGGGGGTGATGACAATGAGCAGTTCTTC. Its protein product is CASSPSGGDDNEQFF.

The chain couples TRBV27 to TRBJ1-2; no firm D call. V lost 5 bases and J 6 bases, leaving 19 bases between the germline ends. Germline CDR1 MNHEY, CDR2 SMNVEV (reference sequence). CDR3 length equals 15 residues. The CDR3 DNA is TGTGCCAGCAGTCCCTATGCACCTCAGGTTCATGGCTACACCTTC. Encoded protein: CASSPYAPQVHGYTF.

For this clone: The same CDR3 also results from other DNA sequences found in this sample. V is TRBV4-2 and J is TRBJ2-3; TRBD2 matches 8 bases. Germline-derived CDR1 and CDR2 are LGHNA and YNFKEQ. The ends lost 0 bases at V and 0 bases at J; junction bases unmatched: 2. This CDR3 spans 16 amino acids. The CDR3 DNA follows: TGTGCCAGCAGCCAAGAACTAGCGGCAAGCACAGATACGCAGTATTTT. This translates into CASSQELAASTDTQYF.

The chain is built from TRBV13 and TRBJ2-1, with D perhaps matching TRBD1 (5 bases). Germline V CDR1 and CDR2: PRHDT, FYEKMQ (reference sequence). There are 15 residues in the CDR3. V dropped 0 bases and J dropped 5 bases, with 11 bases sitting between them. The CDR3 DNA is TGTGCCAGCAGCTTAGGCGGCAGGGCTGACAATGAGCAGTTCTTC. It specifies CASSLGGRADNEQFF.

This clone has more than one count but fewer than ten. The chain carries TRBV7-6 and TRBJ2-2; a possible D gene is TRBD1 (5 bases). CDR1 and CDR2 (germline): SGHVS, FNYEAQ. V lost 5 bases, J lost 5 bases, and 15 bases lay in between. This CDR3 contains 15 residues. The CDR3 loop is CASSADIGRTGELFF. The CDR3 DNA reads TGTGCCAGCAGCGCGGACATAGGGCGGACCGGGGAGCTGTTTTTT.

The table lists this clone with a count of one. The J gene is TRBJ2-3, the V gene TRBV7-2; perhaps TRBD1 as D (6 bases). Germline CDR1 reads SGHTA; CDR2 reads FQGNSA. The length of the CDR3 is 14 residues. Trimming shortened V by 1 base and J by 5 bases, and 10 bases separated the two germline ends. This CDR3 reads CASSLVGAGDTQYF. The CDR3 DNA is TGTGCCAGCAGCTTAGTGGGGGCCGGAGATACGCAGTATTTT.

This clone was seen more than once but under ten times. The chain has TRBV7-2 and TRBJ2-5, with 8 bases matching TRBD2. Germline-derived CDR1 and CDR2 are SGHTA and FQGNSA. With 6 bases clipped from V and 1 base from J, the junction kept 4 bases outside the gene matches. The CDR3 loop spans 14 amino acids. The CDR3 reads CASRERGSQETQYF. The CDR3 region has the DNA TGTGCCAGCAGAGAGCGGGGGTCCCAAGAGACCCAGTACTTC.

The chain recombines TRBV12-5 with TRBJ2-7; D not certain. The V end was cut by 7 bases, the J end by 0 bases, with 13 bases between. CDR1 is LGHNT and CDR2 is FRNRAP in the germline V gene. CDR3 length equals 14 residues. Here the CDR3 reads CASASGGRSYEQYF. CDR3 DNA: TGTGCTAGTGCCTCAGGTGGCCGCTCCTACGAGCAGTACTTC.

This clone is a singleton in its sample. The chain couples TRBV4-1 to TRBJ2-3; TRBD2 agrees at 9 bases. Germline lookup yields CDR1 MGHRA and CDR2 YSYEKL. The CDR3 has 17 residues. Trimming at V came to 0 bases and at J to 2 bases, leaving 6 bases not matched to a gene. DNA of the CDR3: TGCGCCAGCAGCCAAGAGGGGACTAGCTTTTACACAGATACGCAGTATTTT. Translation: CASSQEGTSFYTDTQYF.

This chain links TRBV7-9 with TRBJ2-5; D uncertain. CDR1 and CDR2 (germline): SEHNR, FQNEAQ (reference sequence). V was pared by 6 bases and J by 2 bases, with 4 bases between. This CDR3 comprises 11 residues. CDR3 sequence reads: CASSYQETQYF. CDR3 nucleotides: TGTGCCAGCAGTTATCAAGAGACCCAGTACTTC.

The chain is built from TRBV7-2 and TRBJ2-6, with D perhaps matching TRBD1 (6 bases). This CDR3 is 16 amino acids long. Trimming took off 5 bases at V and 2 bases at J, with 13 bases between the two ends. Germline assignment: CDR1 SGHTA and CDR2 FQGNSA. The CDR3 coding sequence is TGTGCCAGCAGCCTCCTACAGGGTGCTGGGGCCAACGTCCTGACTTTC. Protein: CASSLLQGAGANVLTF.

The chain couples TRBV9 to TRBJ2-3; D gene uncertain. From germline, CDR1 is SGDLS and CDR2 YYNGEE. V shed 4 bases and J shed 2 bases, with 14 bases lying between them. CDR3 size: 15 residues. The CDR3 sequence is CASSTTAESTDTQYF. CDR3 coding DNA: TGTGCCAGCAGCACCACGGCCGAATCCACAGATACGCAGTATTTT.

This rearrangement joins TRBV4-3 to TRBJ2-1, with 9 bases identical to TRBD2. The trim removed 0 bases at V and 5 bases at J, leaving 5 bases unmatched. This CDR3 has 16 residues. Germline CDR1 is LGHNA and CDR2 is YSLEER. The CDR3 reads CASSQDGTSFHNEQFF. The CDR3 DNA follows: TGCGCCAGCAGCCAAGATGGGACTAGCTTCCACAATGAGCAGTTCTTC.

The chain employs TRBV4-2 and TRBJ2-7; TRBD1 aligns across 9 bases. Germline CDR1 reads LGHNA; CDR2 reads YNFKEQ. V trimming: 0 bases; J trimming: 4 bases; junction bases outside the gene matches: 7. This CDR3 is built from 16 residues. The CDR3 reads CASSQEGTGGAYEQYF. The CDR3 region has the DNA TGTGCCAGCAGCCAAGAAGGAACAGGGGGCGCGTACGAGCAGTACTTC.

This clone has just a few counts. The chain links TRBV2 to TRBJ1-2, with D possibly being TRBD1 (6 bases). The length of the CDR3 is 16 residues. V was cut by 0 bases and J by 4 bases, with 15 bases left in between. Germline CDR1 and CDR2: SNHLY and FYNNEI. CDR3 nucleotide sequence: TGTGCCAGCAGTGAAGCGGGGGGACACTCGGGCTATGGCTACACCTTC. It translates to CASSEAGGHSGYGYTF.